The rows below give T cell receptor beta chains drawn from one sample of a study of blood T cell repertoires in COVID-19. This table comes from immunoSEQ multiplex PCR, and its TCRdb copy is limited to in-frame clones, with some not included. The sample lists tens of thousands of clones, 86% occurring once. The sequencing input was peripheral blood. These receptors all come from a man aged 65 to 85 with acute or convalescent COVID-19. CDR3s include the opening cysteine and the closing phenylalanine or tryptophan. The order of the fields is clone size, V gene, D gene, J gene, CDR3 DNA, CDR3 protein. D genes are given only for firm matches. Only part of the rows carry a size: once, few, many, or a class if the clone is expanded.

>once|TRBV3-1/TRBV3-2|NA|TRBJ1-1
TGTGCCAGCAGCCAGGGAACAGGGCGAACTGAAGCTTTCTTT
CASSQGTGRTEAFF
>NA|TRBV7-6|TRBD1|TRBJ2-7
TGTGCCAGCAGCTCCGCCGGGACAGGGGTCTACGAGCAGTACTTC
CASSSAGTGVYEQYF
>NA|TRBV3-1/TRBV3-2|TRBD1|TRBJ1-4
TGTGCCAGCAGCCAAGAGAAGGCAGGGGGCCGTGAAAAACTGTTTTTT
CASSQEKAGGREKLFF
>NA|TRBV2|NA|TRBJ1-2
TGTGCCAGCAGTGCATCGCAGGGTCGAGGCTACACCTTC
CASSASQGRGYTF
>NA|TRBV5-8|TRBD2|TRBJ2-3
TGTGCCAGCAGCTTGACTAGCGGGGGGGCAGCAGATACGCAGTATTTT
CASSLTSGGAADTQYF
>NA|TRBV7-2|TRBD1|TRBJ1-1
TGTGCCAGCAGCGCCCGACAGGGAGTGAACACTGAAGCTTTCTTT
CASSARQGVNTEAFF
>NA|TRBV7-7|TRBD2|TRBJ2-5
TGTGCCAGCAGCGTAGCTAGCGGGATCGGGGAGACCCAGTACTTC
CASSVASGIGETQYF
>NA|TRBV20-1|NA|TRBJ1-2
TGCAGTGCTAGGCTGCGCTATGGCTACACCTTC
CSARLRYGYTF
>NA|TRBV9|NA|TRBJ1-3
TGTGCCAGCAGCACCAACTCTGGTGGAAACACCATATATTTT
CASSTNSGGNTIYF
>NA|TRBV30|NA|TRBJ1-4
TGTGCCTGGGGGAGGGGGGAAAAACTGTTTTTT
CAWGRGEKLFF
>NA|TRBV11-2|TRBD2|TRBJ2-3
TGTGCCAGCAGCTTAGCCGGACTAGCGGGAGGAGTAGATACGCAGTATTTT
CASSLAGLAGGVDTQYF
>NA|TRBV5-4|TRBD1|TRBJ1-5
TGTGCCAGCAGCTTGGGGCAGGGGGCGCTTAATCAGCCCCAGCATTTT
CASSLGQGALNQPQHF
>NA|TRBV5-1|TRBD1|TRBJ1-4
TGCGCCAGCAGCCTCGGGACAGCAGATGAAAAACTGTTTTTT
CASSLGTADEKLFF
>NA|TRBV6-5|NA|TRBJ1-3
TGTGCCAGCAGTCTCCGGGGTGGAAACACCATATATTTT
CASSLRGGNTIYF
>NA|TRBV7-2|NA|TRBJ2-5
TGTGCCAGCAGCTTAGCCTACAGTCAAGAGACCCAGTACTTC
CASSLAYSQETQYF
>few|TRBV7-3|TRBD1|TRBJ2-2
TGTGCCAGCAGCAGGGTGGACAGGGGCAACACCGGGGAGCTGTTTTTT
CASSRVDRGNTGELFF
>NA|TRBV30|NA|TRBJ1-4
TGTGCCTGGAGTGTAAGGGGGAATGAGCTGTTTTTT
CAWSVRGNELFF
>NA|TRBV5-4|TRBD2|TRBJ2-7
TGTGCCAGCAGCTTGGCGGGCGGGGGGACCTACGAGCAGTACTTC
CASSLAGGGTYEQYF
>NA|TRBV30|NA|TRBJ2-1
TGTGCCTGCCACCCGAAAAACATCGCGGGGAAGGGGGGGAATGAGCAGTTCTTC
CACHPKNIAGKGGNEQFF
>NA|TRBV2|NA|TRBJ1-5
TGTGCCAGCAGTGAAGCGCGGGCAGGCGGGACTCAGCCCCAGCATTTT
CASSEARAGGTQPQHF
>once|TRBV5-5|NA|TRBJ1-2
TGTGCCAGCAGCACCGGACTGAAGTTTAACTATGGCTACACCTTC
CASSTGLKFNYGYTF
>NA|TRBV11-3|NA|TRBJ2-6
TGTGCCAGCAGCTTATCTCGGGGAGCCGGGGCCAACGTCCTGACTTTC
CASSLSRGAGANVLTF
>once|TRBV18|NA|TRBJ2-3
TGTGCCAGCTCTCCCGACAGATTTAGCACAGATACGCAGTATTTT
CASSPDRFSTDTQYF
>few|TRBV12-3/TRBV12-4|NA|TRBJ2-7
TGTGCCAGCAGTTTACAGGGTACCTACGAGCAGTACTTC
CASSLQGTYEQYF
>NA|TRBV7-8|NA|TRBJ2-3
TGTGCCAGCAGCTTAGAGGGGTTAGGCACAGATACGCAGTATTTT
CASSLEGLGTDTQYF
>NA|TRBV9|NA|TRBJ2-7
TGTGCCAGCAGCGCCCAGGACAACTACGAGCAGTACTTC
CASSAQDNYEQYF
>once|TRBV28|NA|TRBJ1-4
TGTGCCAGCAGTTTATCCCCAGGGGACGGTAAACTGTTTTTT
CASSLSPGDGKLFF
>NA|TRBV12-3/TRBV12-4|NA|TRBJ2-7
TGTGCCAGCAGACAGGGAAACGAGCAGTACTTC
CASRQGNEQYF
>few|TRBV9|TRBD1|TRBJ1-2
TGTGCCAGCAGTCTCAGTGGGAGACAGGGCACCTCTGGCTACACCTTC
CASSLSGRQGTSGYTF
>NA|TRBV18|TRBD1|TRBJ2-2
TGTGCCAGCTCCTTGGGACAGGGGAGAACCGGGGAGCTGTTTTTT
CASSLGQGRTGELFF
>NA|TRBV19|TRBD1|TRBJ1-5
TGTGCCAGTAGTATCCAAGGGGGCTATCAGCCCCAGCATTTT
CASSIQGGYQPQHF
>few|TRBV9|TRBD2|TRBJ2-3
TGTGCCAGCAGCGTAGGGGCTAGCGGGGGCACAGATACGCAGTATTTT
CASSVGASGGTDTQYF
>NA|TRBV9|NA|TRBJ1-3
TGTGCCAGCAGCGTAGAGTTGGAGAAAACCTCTGGAAACACCATATATTTT
CASSVELEKTSGNTIYF
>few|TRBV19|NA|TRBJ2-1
TGTGCCAGTAGGGCTAACGGGGGACCCTCCTACAATGAGCAGTTCTTC
CASRANGGPSYNEQFF
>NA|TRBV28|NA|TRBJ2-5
TGTGCCAGCAGTTTTGTCGGGAGCCCGCAAGAGACCCAGTACTTC
CASSFVGSPQETQYF
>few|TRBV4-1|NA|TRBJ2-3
TGCGCCAGCAGCCAAGGTGGATACTACACAGATACGCAGTATTTT
CASSQGGYYTDTQYF
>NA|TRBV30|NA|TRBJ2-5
TGTGCCTGGAGTGAACCTGGACAGAAAGAGACCCAGTACTTC
CAWSEPGQKETQYF
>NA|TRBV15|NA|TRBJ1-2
TGTGCCACCAGCAGATACGTGGGAGGGACTGCTAACTATGGCTACACCTTC
CATSRYVGGTANYGYTF
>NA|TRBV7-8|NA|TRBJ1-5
TGTGCCAGCAGCTTAGATACAGGGACGCAGCCCCAGCATTTT
CASSLDTGTQPQHF
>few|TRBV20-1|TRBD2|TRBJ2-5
TGCAGTGCTAGTGGGCTAGCGGGAGACCAGACCCAGTACTTC
CSASGLAGDQTQYF
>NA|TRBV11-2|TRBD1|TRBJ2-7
TGTGCCAGCAGCTTCGGACAGGGGTTTTACGAGCAGTACTTC
CASSFGQGFYEQYF
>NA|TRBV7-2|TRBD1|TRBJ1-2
TGTGCCAGCAGCACCCCGACAGGGCGTACCAGCTACACCTTC
CASSTPTGRTSYTF